This is a list of T cell receptor beta chains from one sample in a study of T cell changes during pregnancy in multiple sclerosis. Repertoires were generated with immunoSEQ multiplex PCR, while TCRdb's copy carries only in-frame clones and drops some. The profile shows more than 45,000 clones, approximately 95% of them singletons. This specimen consisted of CD4+ T cells from peripheral blood mononuclear cells, obtained in the first trimester of pregnancy. The receptors were sampled from a female donor with multiple sclerosis, enrolled in a pregnancy study. Each CDR3 is given with its conserved first and last residue. Fields, in order: D gene, clone size, V gene, J gene, CDR3 length, CDR3 protein, CDR3 DNA. D genes are given only for firm matches. Clone size is stated in some rows and not others, as once, few, many or a class when expanded.

TRBD1,NA,TRBV7-9,TRBJ2-6,17,CASSKQGQVSGANVLTF,TGTGCCAGCAGTAAACAGGGACAGGTCTCTGGGGCCAACGTCCTGACTTTC
NA,few,TRBV2,TRBJ1-1,13,CASSDTSNTEAFF,TGTGCCAGCAGTGATACATCGAACACTGAAGCTTTCTTT
NA,NA,TRBV29-1,TRBJ2-3,14,CSVVVDSSTDTQYF,TGCAGCGTTGTCGTGGACAGTAGCACAGATACGCAGTATTTT
NA,once,TRBV7-9,TRBJ1-2,16,CASSFAQEKAGYGYTF,TGTGCCAGCAGCTTCGCGCAGGAAAAGGCTGGCTATGGCTACACCTTC
NA,NA,TRBV10-3,TRBJ2-1,13,CAISEIADNEQFF,TGTGCCATCAGTGAGATTGCGGACAATGAGCAGTTCTTC
NA,NA,TRBV5-1,TRBJ2-2,15,CASSQGQEGTGELFF,TGCGCCAGCAGCCAAGGACAGGAGGGGACCGGGGAGCTGTTTTTT
NA,NA,TRBV29-1,TRBJ2-7,14,CSVEVPGTHYEQYF,TGCAGCGTTGAAGTCCCCGGGACACACTACGAGCAGTACTTC
TRBD1,NA,TRBV18,TRBJ1-4,15,CASSFQGAGNEKLFF,TGTGCCAGCTCATTCCAGGGGGCCGGTAATGAAAAACTGTTTTTT
NA,NA,TRBV19,TRBJ1-1,14,CASSLTGLVTEAFF,TGTGCCAGTAGTTTAACAGGGTTAGTGACTGAAGCTTTCTTT
TRBD1,NA,TRBV13,TRBJ1-2,14,CASSEDRVDGGYTF,TGTGCCAGCAGCGAAGACAGGGTAGATGGGGGCTACACCTTC
TRBD1,NA,TRBV4-1,TRBJ2-2,16,CASSQPTGANTGELFF,TGCGCCAGCAGCCAACCGACAGGGGCGAACACCGGGGAGCTGTTTTTT
TRBD1,NA,TRBV9,TRBJ1-4,17,CASSVDRGTGPNEKLFF,TGTGCCAGCAGCGTAGATCGTGGGACAGGGCCTAATGAAAAACTGTTTTTT
TRBD1,once,TRBV5-1,TRBJ2-3,17,CASSFLRDRVDTDTQYF,TGCGCCAGCAGCTTTCTCCGGGACAGGGTCGACACAGATACGCAGTATTTT
TRBD1,NA,TRBV19,TRBJ2-1,15,CASSLTGGWGSAQFF,TGTGCCAGTAGCCTGACAGGGGGCTGGGGCTCCGCACAGTTCTTC
TRBD1,NA,TRBV5-4,TRBJ1-2,15,CASSIQGAGNYGYTF,TGTGCCAGCAGCATACAGGGGGCAGGAAACTATGGCTACACCTTC
TRBD1,NA,TRBV7-8,TRBJ2-7,16,CASSLARAGGSYEQYF,TGTGCCAGCAGCTTAGCGCGGGCAGGGGGATCCTACGAGCAGTACTTC
NA,NA,TRBV5-1,TRBJ1-5,13,CASSIRGSGPQHF,TGCGCCAGCAGCATCAGGGGTTCTGGGCCCCAGCATTTT
NA,NA,TRBV5-4,TRBJ2-7,16,CASSLGPPTGTYEQYF,TGTGCCAGCAGCCTGGGCCCCCCGACGGGGACCTACGAGCAGTACTTC
TRBD1,NA,TRBV18,TRBJ1-2,14,CASSAGQENYGYTF,TGTGCCAGCTCAGCCGGACAGGAAAACTATGGCTACACCTTC
NA,once,TRBV11-2,TRBJ1-1,12,CASSSGAAEAFF,TGTGCCAGCAGCTCAGGGGCAGCTGAAGCTTTCTTT
NA,NA,TRBV10-2,TRBJ2-5,12,CASSEPTGTQYF,TGCGCCAGCAGTGAGCCTACAGGGACCCAGTACTTC
NA,once,TRBV13,TRBJ2-1,13,CASSQTPPNEQFF,TGTGCCAGCAGCCAGACTCCACCCAATGAGCAGTTCTTC
NA,NA,TRBV18,TRBJ1-2,13,CASSSADNYGYTF,TGTGCCAGCTCGAGCGCGGATAACTATGGCTACACCTTC
NA,NA,TRBV11-2,TRBJ2-1,15,CASSLAGSSYNEQFF,TGTGCCAGCAGCTTAGCGGGAAGCTCCTACAATGAGCAGTTCTTC
NA,NA,TRBV18,TRBJ1-2,12,CASSQGNYGYTF,TGTGCCAGCTCTCAGGGGAACTATGGCTACACCTTC
NA,NA,TRBV7-8,TRBJ2-3,15,CASSLSGGATDTQYF,TGTGCCAGCAGCTTAAGTGGGGGGGCTACAGATACGCAGTATTTT
TRBD2,NA,TRBV29-1,TRBJ2-5,15,CSVATVWTSQETQYF,TGCAGCGTTGCGACGGTTTGGACTAGCCAAGAGACCCAGTACTTC
NA,NA,TRBV6-1,TRBJ1-5,14,CASRGGRGNQPQHF,TGTGCCAGCAGGGGGGGACGGGGCAATCAGCCCCAGCATTTT
NA,NA,TRBV25-1,TRBJ2-7,11,CASSLYGEQYF,TGTGCCAGCAGTCTCTATGGCGAGCAGTACTTC
NA,NA,TRBV9,TRBJ2-2,13,CASSVGGPRELFF,TGTGCCAGCAGCGTAGGGGGGCCCAGGGAGCTGTTTTTT
NA,NA,TRBV14,TRBJ1-2,14,CASSPTTGPYGYTF,TGTGCCAGCAGCCCAACGACAGGCCCCTATGGCTACACCTTC
NA,NA,TRBV9,TRBJ2-3,15,CASSPVGAGTDTQYF,TGTGCCAGCAGCCCCGTAGGGGCCGGCACAGATACGCAGTATTTT
NA,NA,TRBV7-9,TRBJ1-1,13,CASSLDMNTEAFF,TGTGCCAGCAGCCTCGACATGAACACTGAAGCTTTCTTT
TRBD1,NA,TRBV6-1,TRBJ2-7,13,CASSIGTAYEQYF,TGTGCCAGCTCTATAGGGACAGCTTACGAGCAGTACTTC
TRBD2,NA,TRBV7-2,TRBJ2-1,15,CASSTSGGDYNEQFF,TGTGCCAGCAGCACTAGCGGGGGGGACTACAATGAGCAGTTCTTC
NA,NA,TRBV7-9,TRBJ1-2,13,CASSQGPFYGYTF,TGTGCCAGCAGCCAGGGGCCCTTCTATGGCTACACCTTC
TRBD2,once,TRBV30,TRBJ2-2,19,CAWSDTRIAGGKYWGELFF,TGTGCCTGGAGTGACACTCGGATAGCGGGGGGGAAATACTGGGGGGAGCTGTTTTTT
TRBD1,NA,TRBV29-1,TRBJ1-2,10,CSVTGDGYTF,TGCAGCGTTACAGGGGATGGCTACACCTTC
NA,NA,TRBV19,TRBJ2-7,13,CASKSGAGYEQYF,TGTGCCAGTAAATCGGGCGCGGGTTACGAGCAGTACTTC
NA,NA,TRBV30,TRBJ1-5,13,CAWSGGDNQPQHF,TGTGCCTGGAGTGGGGGAGACAATCAGCCCCAGCATTTT
NA,NA,TRBV10-3,TRBJ2-7,13,CAISERGADGQYF,TGTGCCATCAGTGAGAGGGGCGCGGACGGGCAGTACTTC
NA,NA,TRBV19,TRBJ1-6,14,CASSMDTANSPLHF,TGTGCCAGTAGTATGGATACAGCTAATTCACCCCTCCACTTT
TRBD2,NA,TRBV9,TRBJ2-1,16,CASSVGSGGAYNEQFF,TGTGCCAGCAGCGTAGGGAGCGGGGGGGCCTACAATGAGCAGTTCTTC
NA,NA,TRBV6-6,TRBJ1-2,16,CASDGTTPGQGGGYTF,TGTGCCAGCGATGGTACGACCCCCGGGCAGGGTGGTGGCTACACCTTC
NA,NA,TRBV25-1,TRBJ1-1,13,CASSSGPGGEAFF,TGTGCCAGCAGTTCCGGGCCTGGCGGGGAAGCTTTCTTT
NA,NA,TRBV4-1,TRBJ2-4,17,CASSQGGRGPRPGIQYF,TGCGCCAGCAGCCAAGGGGGCAGGGGCCCCCGCCCAGGCATTCAGTACTTC
NA,NA,TRBV30,TRBJ1-2,12,CAWNREGYGYTF,TGTGCCTGGAACAGGGAGGGCTATGGCTACACCTTC
TRBD1,NA,TRBV7-3,TRBJ1-3,16,CASSPGQGPSGNTIYF,TGTGCCAGCAGCCCAGGACAGGGACCCTCTGGAAACACCATATATTTT
NA,NA,TRBV19,TRBJ2-2,12,CASSARGGELFF,TGTGCCAGTAGTGCCCGCGGAGGGGAGCTGTTTTTT
TRBD2,NA,TRBV7-2,TRBJ2-1,17,CASSLVGSGGAGNEQFF,TGTGCCAGCAGCTTAGTGGGGAGCGGGGGGGCCGGAAATGAGCAGTTCTTC
TRBD1,once,TRBV19,TRBJ1-5,16,CASSILGTGSNQPQHF,TGTGCCAGTAGTATACTCGGGACAGGAAGCAATCAGCCCCAGCATTTT
NA,NA,TRBV30,TRBJ1-2,15,CAWKLSTVPNYGYTF,TGTGCCTGGAAGTTATCGACAGTACCTAACTATGGCTACACCTTC